Each of the 5 T cell receptor beta chains below was sequenced from the same sample in a study of blood T cell repertoires in COVID-19 (dated by TCRdb to 2018 to 2021). Libraries were made using the immunoSEQ multiplex PCR assay. TCRdb mirrors the immuneACCESS table, restricted to in-frame sequences. Some clones are absent from its copies; in checked studies, under half trace to an unresolved V gene, and the reason for the others is unknown. This sample comprises about 220,000 clones, roughly 80% of them detected only once. The ten largest account for 8% to 9% of the sample. The sequenced material came from peripheral blood. These receptors were taken from a woman of 80 years or more with COVID-19, enrolled during active disease.

The genes are TRBV5-4 and TRBJ2-1, with D maybe TRBD1 (6 bases). CDR1 is SGHNT, CDR2 YYREEE, per germline (reference sequence). With 4 bases removed from V and 6 bases from J, the gap between germline ends came to 14 bases. This CDR3 is 14 amino acids long. CDR3 nucleotides: TGTGCCAGCAGCGCTCGGCAGGGGCTCAATGAGCAGTTCTTC. The encoded protein is CASSARQGLNEQFF.

As DNA, the CDR3 is TGTGCCAGCAGCGCTGGGACTAGGGATTACCTAGCCAAAAACATTCAGTACTTC. This translates into CASSAGTRDYLAKNIQYF. The chain employs TRBV14 and TRBJ2-4, with 8 bases fitting TRBD2. V lost 5 bases, J lost 0 bases, and 12 bases stayed unmatched. The CDR3 has 18 residues. Looked up from germline, CDR1 is SGHDN and CDR2 is FVKESK.

The rearrangement joins TRBV14 to TRBJ2-7; 9 bases are a match to TRBD1. CDR1 and CDR2 from the germline V gene are SGHDN and FVKESK. CDR3 size: 13 residues. V shed 4 bases, J shed 7 bases, and the junction held 5 bases outside the gene matches. The CDR3, as DNA: TGTGCCAGCAGCCCGACAGGGGGGCAAGAGCAGTACTTC. Residues: CASSPTGGQEQYF. The full variable domain, completed using reference TRBV14 and TRBJ2-7, is EAGVTQFPSHSVIEKGQTVTLRCDPISGHDNLYWYRRVMGKEIKFLLHFVKESKQDESGMPNNRFLAERTGGTYSTLKVQPAELEDSGVYFCASSPTGGQEQYFGPGTRLTVT.

This clone was detected a few times. This chain joins TRBV6-2 or TRBV6-3 and TRBJ2-7; 12 nucleotides agree with TRBD2. This CDR3 is 16 amino acids long. The germline V gene has CDR1 MNHEY and CDR2 SVGEGT. V gave up 6 bases and J gave up 3 bases; unmatched junction bases: 9. CDR3 coding DNA: TGTGCCAGCAGCCCTAGGACTAGCGGGAAAGGCTACGAGCAGTACTTC. Translation: CASSPRTSGKGYEQYF.

The V gene is TRBV30, the J gene TRBJ1-2; the D is unclear. Trimming cost V 2 bases and J 7 bases, with 11 bases left between them. The CDR3 extends over 12 amino acids. Looked up from germline, CDR1 is GTSNPN and CDR2 is SVGIG (reference sequence). In nucleotides, the CDR3 is TGTGCCTGGAGTAGAGGGTTGGGTGGCTACACCTTC. Its translation is CAWSRGLGGYTF.